This T cell receptor beta chain was captured by sequencing in a study of cytomegalovirus exposure and HLA in healthy donors. Trimming stripped 1 base from V and 0 bases from J, with 10 bases between. This CDR3 region has 16 residues. Per the germline V gene, CDR1 is MGHRA and CDR2 is YSYEKL. The PCR contained 60 Vbeta and 13 Jbeta primers. Using immunoSEQ multiplex PCR, the repertoire was profiled, and TCRdb retains in-frame clones only, with some absent. The table has 200,000 to 300,000 clones, over 75% seen once. The TCR originated in a boy between 10 and 17 years old in good health and CMV-seronegative. This chain joins TRBV4-1 and TRBJ2-4; D not resolved. Sequenced sample: PBMCs. CDR3 nucleotides: TGCGCCAGCAGCCAAGGATATAGCCTAGCCAAAAACATTCAGTACTTC. This sequence encodes CASSQGYSLAKNIQYF.